These 4 T cell receptor beta chains were all obtained from the same sample, sequenced in a study of shared clonotypes between healthy human individuals. Positively selected for CCR7, the CD45RO-negative cells used as naive CD8 cells excluded terminally differentiated effector memory CD45RA+ cells. Sequencing was performed with immunoSEQ multiplex PCR; in TCRdb, only in-frame clones are kept and a portion is missing. The table includes millions of clones, just under 95% detected once. The source material was naive CD8+ T cells sorted from blood. Receptors originate from a man between 18 and 29 years old in good health.

V usage is TRBV6-1 and J usage is TRBJ1-2, with 7 nucleotides matching TRBD1. V gave up 7 bases and J gave up 4 bases; unmatched junction bases: 12. The CDR3 consists of 15 residues. Per germline, CDR1 MNHNS and CDR2 SASEGT. The CDR3 DNA is TGTGCCAGCACAACCCCGGGACAGCCTCTCTATGGCTACACCTTC. This translates into CASTTPGQPLYGYTF.

This clone was observed a few times. V usage is TRBV6-1 and J usage is TRBJ2-5; no reliable D call. The V end lost 0 bases, the J end lost 5 bases, and 4 bases lay between the germline ends. Germline V lookup: CDR1 MNHNS, CDR2 SASEGT. CDR3 length: 12 residues. The CDR3 DNA reads TGTGCCAGCAGTGAAGCGAGGGAGACCCAGTACTTC. Translation gives CASSEARETQYF.

The chain joins TRBV9 to TRBJ1-1, with 10 positions matching TRBD1. J gave up 3 bases and V 4 bases, and 6 bases lay outside the gene matches. There are 15 residues in the CDR3. Germline CDR1 is SGDLS and CDR2 is YYNGEE. The CDR3 loop is CASSLRTGGYTEAFF. CDR3 DNA: TGTGCCAGCAGCTTGCGGACAGGGGGTTACACTGAAGCTTTCTTT.

This chain connects TRBV19 to TRBJ1-5; maybe TRBD1 (6 bases). V lost 5 bases to trimming and J lost 3 bases, with 14 bases between them. Germline assignment: CDR1 LNHDA and CDR2 SQIVND (reference sequence). There are 15 residues in the CDR3. The CDR3 bases are TGTGCCAGTAGTGACCGGGACACTAACAATCAGCCCCAGCATTTT. This sequence encodes CASSDRDTNNQPQHF.